This TCR beta chain was recorded in a study of cytomegalovirus exposure and HLA in healthy donors. Study-wide results and limits: Some V segments (TRBV6-2 and TRBV6-3 among them) were excluded as indistinguishable. Analysis was performed later, and it showed HLA-associated TCR beta chains to be more clonally expanded than equally common others. Links to common viral pathogens appeared, in a later analysis, for several of the most significant clusters.

V shed 0 bases and J 4 bases; nucleotides not matched to a gene: 13. CDR3 length equals 19 residues. Germline V CDR1 and CDR2: LNHNV, YYDKDF (reference sequence). PCR was performed using 60 Vbeta and 13 Jbeta primers. Measured with immunoSEQ multiplex PCR; TCRdb has only the in-frame clones, and not every one. This table holds a few hundred thousand clones, roughly 86% found once. Donors consisted of healthy bone marrow donors. As concerns this clone: What it binds is not known.

The chain couples TRBV15 to TRBJ2-1; 9 nucleotides match TRBD2. The source material was PBMCs. This receptor was identified in a woman in her thirties or forties in good health and CMV-seropositive. CDR3 nucleotides: TGTGCCACCAGCAGAGATAACGGTGGTAGCGGGAGCAGTTACAATGAGCAGTTCTTC. Translated: CATSRDNGGSGSSYNEQFF.